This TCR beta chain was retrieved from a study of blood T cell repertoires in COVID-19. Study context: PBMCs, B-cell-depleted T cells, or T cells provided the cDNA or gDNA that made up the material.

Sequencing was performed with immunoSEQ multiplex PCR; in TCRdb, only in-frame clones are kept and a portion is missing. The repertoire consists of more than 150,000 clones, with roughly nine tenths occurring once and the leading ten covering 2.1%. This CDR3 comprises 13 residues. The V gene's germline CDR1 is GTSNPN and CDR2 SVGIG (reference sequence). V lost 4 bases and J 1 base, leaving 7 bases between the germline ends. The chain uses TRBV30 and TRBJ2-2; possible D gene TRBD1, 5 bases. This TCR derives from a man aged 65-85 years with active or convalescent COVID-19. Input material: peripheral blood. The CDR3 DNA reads TGTGCCTGGACAACAGGGAACACCGGGGAGCTGTTTTTT. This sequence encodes CAWTTGNTGELFF.